Listed below are T cell receptor beta chains from one sample, sequenced in a study of T cell clonotyping in hematopoietic cell transplantation. Produced via immunoSEQ multiplex PCR; TCRdb's table is partial and in-frame only. Of approximately 13,000 clones listed, around 97% are singletons. The material was peripheral blood mononuclear cells, obtained 30 days after allogeneic stem cell transplant. All receptors come from a female patient aged 50 to 60 who had an allogeneic stem cell transplant from an unrelated donor, so T cells may come from the graft donor. Some clones in this sample may be carry-over from other donors' samples. The CDR3 runs from the conserved cysteine through the conserved F or W. Each record gives: J gene, D gene, clone size, V gene, CDR3 protein, CDR3 DNA. The D gene is left open where the match is weak. A clone size is listed for some rows: how often the clone was seen (once, few, many), or a class if it is expanded.

j_call: TRBJ2-1
d_call: TRBD1
clone_size: -
v_call: TRBV9
cdr3_aa: CASSVATGGPDNEQFF
cdr3_nt: TGTGCCAGCAGCGTAGCTACAGGGGGGCCCGACAATGAGCAGTTCTTC

j_call: TRBJ1-5
d_call: -
clone_size: -
v_call: TRBV7-9
cdr3_aa: CASSSGRGGRNQPQHF
cdr3_nt: TGTGCCAGCAGCTCAGGGCGGGGAGGACGCAATCAGCCCCAGCATTTT

j_call: TRBJ1-3
d_call: -
clone_size: once
v_call: TRBV9
cdr3_aa: CASSRSFSGNTIYF
cdr3_nt: TGTGCCAGCAGCCGCAGCTTCTCTGGAAACACCATATATTTT

j_call: TRBJ1-3
d_call: TRBD1
clone_size: -
v_call: TRBV4-1
cdr3_aa: CASSQPGTGSSGNTIYF
cdr3_nt: TGCGCCAGCAGCCAACCAGGGACAGGGAGCTCTGGAAACACCATATATTTT

j_call: TRBJ1-3
d_call: -
clone_size: -
v_call: TRBV27
cdr3_aa: CASKDLSSGNTIYF
cdr3_nt: TGTGCCAGCAAGGACCTGAGCTCTGGAAACACCATATATTTT

j_call: TRBJ1-2
d_call: -
clone_size: -
v_call: TRBV5-1
cdr3_aa: CASSLQTARADYGYTF
cdr3_nt: TGCGCCAGCAGCTTGCAGACAGCGCGTGCCGACTATGGCTACACCTTC

j_call: TRBJ1-1
d_call: TRBD1
clone_size: once
v_call: TRBV7-9
cdr3_aa: CASSLREQGAGTEAFF
cdr3_nt: TGTGCCAGCAGCTTACGGGAACAGGGGGCAGGCACTGAAGCTTTCTTT

j_call: TRBJ2-7
d_call: TRBD1
clone_size: -
v_call: TRBV28
cdr3_aa: CASRGETRQTLGGQGFYEQYF
cdr3_nt: TGTGCCAGCAGGGGGGAGACCCGTCAAACGTTGGGGGGACAGGGCTTTTACGAGCAGTACTTC

j_call: TRBJ2-2
d_call: TRBD2
clone_size: -
v_call: TRBV5-1
cdr3_aa: CASSLRGGLYDTGELFF
cdr3_nt: TGCGCCAGCAGCTTGCGGGGGGGCCTTTATGACACCGGGGAGCTGTTTTTT

j_call: TRBJ1-6
d_call: TRBD1
clone_size: once
v_call: TRBV6-1
cdr3_aa: CASRLEGQGGSPLHF
cdr3_nt: TGTGCCAGCAGACTCGAAGGACAGGGGGGTTCACCCCTCCACTTT

j_call: TRBJ2-7
d_call: TRBD2
clone_size: -
v_call: TRBV4-2
cdr3_aa: CASSQVGSRGGSSYEQYF
cdr3_nt: TGTGCCAGCAGCCAAGTAGGGTCCCGGGGCGGGAGCTCCTACGAGCAGTACTTC

j_call: TRBJ2-3
d_call: -
clone_size: -
v_call: TRBV7-3
cdr3_aa: CASSSSREDTQYF
cdr3_nt: TGTGCCAGCAGCTCCAGCAGGGAAGATACGCAGTATTTT

j_call: TRBJ1-6
d_call: TRBD1
clone_size: -
v_call: TRBV30
cdr3_aa: CAWRPTGAGNSPLHF
cdr3_nt: TGTGCCTGGAGACCCACAGGGGCGGGGAATTCACCCCTCCACTTT

j_call: TRBJ1-1
d_call: -
clone_size: once
v_call: TRBV4-2
cdr3_aa: CASSPRRMASPNTEAFF
cdr3_nt: TGTGCCAGCAGCCCCCGGAGAATGGCCTCTCCGAACACTGAAGCTTTCTTT

j_call: TRBJ1-4
d_call: -
clone_size: -
v_call: TRBV14
cdr3_aa: CASSRGSLEKLFF
cdr3_nt: TGTGCCAGCAGCCGAGGATCGCTTGAAAAACTGTTTTTT

j_call: TRBJ1-6
d_call: -
clone_size: -
v_call: TRBV30
cdr3_aa: CAWRAGEGSPLHF
cdr3_nt: TGTGCCTGGAGGGCGGGGGAAGGGTCACCCCTCCACTTT

j_call: TRBJ2-7
d_call: TRBD2
clone_size: -
v_call: TRBV7-9
cdr3_aa: CASGAGGEQYF
cdr3_nt: TGTGCCAGCGGGGCGGGGGGTGAGCAGTACTTC

j_call: TRBJ2-1
d_call: -
clone_size: -
v_call: TRBV14
cdr3_aa: CASSQDGGNTYNEQFF
cdr3_nt: TGTGCCAGCAGCCAAGATGGAGGGAATACCTACAATGAGCAGTTCTTC

j_call: TRBJ1-6
d_call: -
clone_size: -
v_call: TRBV7-3
cdr3_aa: CASARDPYNSPLHF
cdr3_nt: TGTGCCAGCGCACGGGACCCCTATAATTCACCCCTCCACTTT

j_call: TRBJ1-1
d_call: TRBD1
clone_size: -
v_call: TRBV30
cdr3_aa: CAWDGQATAFF
cdr3_nt: TGTGCCTGGGACGGACAGGCGACCGCTTTCTTT

j_call: TRBJ1-2
d_call: -
clone_size: -
v_call: TRBV7-2
cdr3_aa: CASSTGRSSLYGYTF
cdr3_nt: TGTGCCAGCTCTACTGGACGGAGCAGTCTCTATGGCTACACCTTC

j_call: TRBJ1-1
d_call: -
clone_size: -
v_call: TRBV30
cdr3_aa: CAWSPRGTDTEAFF
cdr3_nt: TGTGCCTGGAGTCCAAGGGGGACTGACACTGAAGCTTTCTTT

j_call: TRBJ2-5
d_call: TRBD2
clone_size: -
v_call: TRBV5-8
cdr3_aa: CASSLAREGTQYF
cdr3_nt: TGTGCCAGCAGCTTGGCCAGGGAGGGGACCCAGTACTTC

j_call: TRBJ1-1
d_call: -
clone_size: -
v_call: TRBV7-2
cdr3_aa: CASTWNTNTEAFF
cdr3_nt: TGTGCCAGCACCTGGAATACGAACACTGAAGCTTTCTTT

j_call: TRBJ2-5
d_call: TRBD1
clone_size: -
v_call: TRBV14
cdr3_aa: CASSQGRWTGSPKQETQYF
cdr3_nt: TGTGCCAGCAGCCAAGGGAGATGGACAGGGTCCCCGAAACAAGAGACCCAGTACTTC

j_call: TRBJ2-3
d_call: -
clone_size: -
v_call: TRBV2
cdr3_aa: CASGARDTQYF
cdr3_nt: TGTGCCAGCGGAGCGAGAGATACGCAGTATTTT

j_call: TRBJ2-5
d_call: TRBD2
clone_size: once
v_call: TRBV6-4
cdr3_aa: CASSATSGGRETQYF
cdr3_nt: TGTGCCAGCAGTGCGACTAGCGGGGGTAGAGAGACCCAGTACTTC

j_call: TRBJ1-2
d_call: -
clone_size: -
v_call: TRBV19
cdr3_aa: CASSPRNFNYGYTF
cdr3_nt: TGTGCCAGTAGTCCTAGGAACTTTAACTATGGCTACACCTTC

j_call: TRBJ2-3
d_call: TRBD1
clone_size: -
v_call: TRBV25-1
cdr3_aa: CASSDYGQGATDTQYF
cdr3_nt: TGTGCCAGCAGTGACTATGGACAGGGGGCAACAGATACGCAGTATTTT

j_call: TRBJ1-3
d_call: TRBD1
clone_size: -
v_call: TRBV30
cdr3_aa: CASATFTGDLLPSGNTIYF
cdr3_nt: TGTGCCTCCGCAACCTTTACAGGGGACCTACTCCCCTCTGGAAACACCATATATTTT

j_call: TRBJ1-2
d_call: -
clone_size: few
v_call: TRBV27
cdr3_aa: CASLDSSSHGYTF
cdr3_nt: TGTGCCAGCCTGGACAGCTCATCGCATGGCTACACCTTC

j_call: TRBJ2-5
d_call: TRBD2
clone_size: -
v_call: TRBV19
cdr3_aa: CASSSRAGEETQYF
cdr3_nt: TGTGCCAGTAGTTCGAGGGCGGGAGAAGAGACCCAGTACTTC

j_call: TRBJ2-7
d_call: -
clone_size: once
v_call: TRBV9
cdr3_aa: CASSVATGYEQYF
cdr3_nt: TGTGCCAGCAGCGTAGCTACGGGGTACGAGCAGTACTTC

j_call: TRBJ2-2
d_call: -
clone_size: once
v_call: TRBV6-1
cdr3_aa: CASSGVRRSRATGELFF
cdr3_nt: TGTGCCAGCAGTGGAGTGAGGAGGTCCCGGGCCACCGGGGAGCTGTTTTTT

j_call: TRBJ1-2
d_call: -
clone_size: -
v_call: TRBV6-5
cdr3_aa: CASRGAYGYTF
cdr3_nt: TGTGCCAGCAGGGGGGCTTATGGCTACACCTTC

j_call: TRBJ1-1
d_call: -
clone_size: -
v_call: TRBV2
cdr3_aa: CASSEIIRAGGQAFF
cdr3_nt: TGTGCCAGCAGTGAAATCATTAGGGCGGGCGGACAAGCTTTCTTT

j_call: TRBJ1-1
d_call: -
clone_size: -
v_call: TRBV30
cdr3_aa: CAWSRGDLGTEAFF
cdr3_nt: TGTGCCTGGAGTCGTGGAGACCTCGGCACTGAAGCTTTCTTT

j_call: TRBJ2-3
d_call: -
clone_size: -
v_call: TRBV11-2
cdr3_aa: CASRIEGGTDTQYF
cdr3_nt: TGTGCCAGCAGGATAGAAGGCGGCACAGATACGCAGTATTTT

j_call: TRBJ2-7
d_call: -
clone_size: -
v_call: TRBV6-1
cdr3_aa: CASSDHREQYF
cdr3_nt: TGTGCCAGCAGTGACCACCGGGAGCAGTACTTC

j_call: TRBJ1-4
d_call: TRBD1
clone_size: -
v_call: TRBV11-2
cdr3_aa: CASSLGQGGEKLFF
cdr3_nt: TGTGCCAGCAGCTTGGGACAGGGGGGTGAAAAACTGTTTTTT